Below are 7 T cell receptor beta chains sequenced from a single sample in a study of preoperative IRX-2 immunotherapy in early breast cancer (dated by TCRdb to between 2019 and 2020). The sample's treatment or condition label, decoded: preoperative locoregional IRX-2 cytokine immunotherapy. Library preparation used the immunoSEQ multiplex PCR assay. The immuneACCESS repertoire file appears here via TCRdb, limited to in-frame rearrangements. These files lack a portion of the clones; in checked studies, under half of the deficit traces to unresolved V genes, and the cause of the others is not known. In all, the sample holds under 40,000 clones, and over 85% of those were seen once. Jointly, the top ten make up about 1.5% of the sample. The source material was tumor tissue, sampled after IRX-2 immunotherapy. The receptor source for this set is a human donor with breast cancer.

The genes are TRBV6-8 and TRBJ1-2; D is unresolved. The germline CDR1 and CDR2 sequences are MNHGY and SAAAGT. The CDR3 totals 13 residues. The V and J ends lost 4 bases and 5 bases respectively, with 11 bases between them. CDR3: CASSSTPQYGYTF. CDR3 coding DNA: TGTGCCAGCAGTTCGACCCCCCAATATGGCTACACCTTC.

V and J are TRBV6-8 and TRBJ2-1; 9 bases are shared with TRBD1. This CDR3 comprises 13 residues. After removal of 4 bases from V and 13 bases from J, the junction contained 8 bases not matched to a gene. Germline V CDR1 and CDR2: MNHGY, SAAAGT. The CDR3 here is CASSLGTGNFQFF. The CDR3 DNA follows: TGTGCCAGCAGTTTGGGGACAGGGAATTTCCAGTTCTTC.

The J gene is TRBJ1-5, the V gene TRBV7-1; D is possibly TRBD1 (5 bases). TRBV7-1 is an ORF for which the function is uncertain. The V end was cut by 9 bases, the J end by 2 bases, with 26 bases between. The CDR3 totals 18 residues. CDR3 sequence: CARSIRDYGRGGNQPQHF. DNA for the CDR3: TGTGCCAGAAGCATCCGGGACTATGGACGAGGGGGCAATCAGCCCCAGCATTTT.

V gene TRBV28 combines with J gene TRBJ2-3; 8 positions match TRBD1. Per the germline V gene, CDR1 is MDHEN and CDR2 is SYDVKM. V shed 6 bases, J shed 1 base, and the junction held 9 bases outside the gene matches. This CDR3 contains 16 residues. The CDR3 DNA follows: TGTGCCAGCAGCTCAGGGGGCCGAATAGGCACAGATACGCAGTATTTT. It yields the protein CASSSGGRIGTDTQYF.

The chain joins TRBV28 to TRBJ1-5; D call uncertain. In germline, CDR1 is MDHEN, CDR2 SYDVKM. The CDR3 length is 15 residues. Trimming removed 5 bases at V and 0 bases at J, with 11 bases between. The CDR3: CASSAPGLSNQPQHF. CDR3 coding DNA: TGTGCCAGCAGTGCACCCGGGCTTAGCAATCAGCCCCAGCATTTT.

This chain links TRBV6-8 with TRBJ1-6, with a possible D match to TRBD1 (6 bases). Germline CDR1 is MNHGY and CDR2 is SAAAGT. The CDR3 length is 16 residues. The ends were cut back, 7 bases at V and 6 bases at J, with 19 bases in the middle. This CDR3 is CASTSPQGIGNSPLHF. CDR3 bases: TGTGCCAGCACATCACCCCAGGGGATAGGTAATTCACCCCTCCACTTT.

This clone was seen more than once but under ten times. The CDR3 DNA reads as TGTGCCTGGAGGGGCAGTGGAAACACCATATATTTT. Its protein product is CAWRGSGNTIYF. The chain recombines TRBV30 with TRBJ1-3; D remains unclear. The CDR3 is made up of 12 amino acids. Germline values: CDR1 GTSNPN, CDR2 SVGIG (reference sequence). V gave up 3 bases and J gave up 3 bases, with 6 bases separating them.